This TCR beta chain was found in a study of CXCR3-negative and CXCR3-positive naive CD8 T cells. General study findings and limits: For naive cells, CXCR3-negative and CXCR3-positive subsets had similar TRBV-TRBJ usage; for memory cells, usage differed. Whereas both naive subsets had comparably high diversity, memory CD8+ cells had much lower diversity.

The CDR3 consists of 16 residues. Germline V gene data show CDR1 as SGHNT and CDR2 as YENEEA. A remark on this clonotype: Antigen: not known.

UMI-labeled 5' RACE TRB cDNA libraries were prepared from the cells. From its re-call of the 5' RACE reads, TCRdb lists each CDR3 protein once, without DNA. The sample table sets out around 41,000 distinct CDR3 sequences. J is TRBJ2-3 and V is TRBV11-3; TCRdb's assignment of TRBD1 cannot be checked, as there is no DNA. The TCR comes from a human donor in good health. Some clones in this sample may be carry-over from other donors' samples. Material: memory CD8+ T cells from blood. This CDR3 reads CASSSPPSDPTDTQYF.